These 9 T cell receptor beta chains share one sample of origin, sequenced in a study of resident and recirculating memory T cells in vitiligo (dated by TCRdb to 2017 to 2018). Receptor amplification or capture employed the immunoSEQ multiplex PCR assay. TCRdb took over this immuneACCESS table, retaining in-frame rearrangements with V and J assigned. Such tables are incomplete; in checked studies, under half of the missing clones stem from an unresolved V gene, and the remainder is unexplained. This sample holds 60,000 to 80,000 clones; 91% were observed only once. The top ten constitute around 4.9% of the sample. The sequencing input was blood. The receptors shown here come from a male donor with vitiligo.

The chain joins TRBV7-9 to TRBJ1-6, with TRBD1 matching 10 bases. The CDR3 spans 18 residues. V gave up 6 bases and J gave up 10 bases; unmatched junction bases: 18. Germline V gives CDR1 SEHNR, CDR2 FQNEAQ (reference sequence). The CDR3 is CASSSPGTGVLAGSPLHF. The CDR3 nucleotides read TGTGCCAGCAGTTCACCCGGGACAGGGGTTTTAGCGGGGTCACCCCTCCACTTT.

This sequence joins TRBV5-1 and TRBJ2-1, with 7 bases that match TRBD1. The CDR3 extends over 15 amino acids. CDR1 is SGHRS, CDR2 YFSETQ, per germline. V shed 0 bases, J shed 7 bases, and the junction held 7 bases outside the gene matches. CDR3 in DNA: TGCGCCAGCAGCTTGGACGGGACAGCTATAAATGAGCAGTTCTTC. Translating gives CASSLDGTAINEQFF.

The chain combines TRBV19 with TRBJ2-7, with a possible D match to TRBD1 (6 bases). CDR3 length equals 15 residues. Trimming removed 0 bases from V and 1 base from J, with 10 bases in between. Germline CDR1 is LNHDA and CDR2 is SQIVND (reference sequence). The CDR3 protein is CASSIDPGVSYEQYF. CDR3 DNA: TGTGCCAGTAGTATAGACCCAGGGGTTTCCTACGAGCAGTACTTC.

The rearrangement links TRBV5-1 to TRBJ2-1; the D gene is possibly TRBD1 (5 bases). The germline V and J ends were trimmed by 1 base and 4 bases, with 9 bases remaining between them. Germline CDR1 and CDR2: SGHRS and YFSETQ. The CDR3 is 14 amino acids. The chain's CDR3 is CASSLFQGYNEQFF. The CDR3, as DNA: TGCGCCAGCAGCTTGTTTCAGGGATACAATGAGCAGTTCTTC.

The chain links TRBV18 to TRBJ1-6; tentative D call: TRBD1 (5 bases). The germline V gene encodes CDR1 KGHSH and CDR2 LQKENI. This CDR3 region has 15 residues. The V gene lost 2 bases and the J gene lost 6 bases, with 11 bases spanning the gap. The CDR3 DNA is TGTGCCAGCTCACCAATCCAAGACAGTAATTCACCCCTCCACTTT. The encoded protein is CASSPIQDSNSPLHF.

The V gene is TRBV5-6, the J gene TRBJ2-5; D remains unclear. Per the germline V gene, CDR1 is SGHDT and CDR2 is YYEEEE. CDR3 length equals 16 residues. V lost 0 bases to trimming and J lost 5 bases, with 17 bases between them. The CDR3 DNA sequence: TGTGCCAGCAGCTTGGATGGGCAGCCCGGTAGGGAGACCCAGTACTTC. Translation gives CASSLDGQPGRETQYF.

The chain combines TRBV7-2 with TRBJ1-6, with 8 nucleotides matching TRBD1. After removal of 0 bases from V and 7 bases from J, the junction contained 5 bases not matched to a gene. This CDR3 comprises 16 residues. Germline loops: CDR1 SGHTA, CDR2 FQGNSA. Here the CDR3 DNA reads TGTGCCAGCAGCTTAGCGGTAAACAGGGGGAATTCACCCCTCCACTTT. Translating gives CASSLAVNRGNSPLHF. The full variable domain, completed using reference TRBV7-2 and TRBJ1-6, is GAGVSQSPSNKVTEKGKDVELRCDPISGHTALYWYRQSLGQGLEFLIYFQGNSAPDKSGLPSDRFSAERTGGSVSTLTIQRTQQEDSAVYLCASSLAVNRGNSPLHFGNGTRLTVT.

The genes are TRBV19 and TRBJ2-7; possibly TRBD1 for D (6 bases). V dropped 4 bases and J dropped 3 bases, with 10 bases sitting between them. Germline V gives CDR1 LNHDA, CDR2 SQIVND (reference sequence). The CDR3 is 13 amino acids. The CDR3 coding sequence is TGTGCCAGTAGTACAGGGGATTACTACGAGCAGTACTTC. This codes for CASSTGDYYEQYF.

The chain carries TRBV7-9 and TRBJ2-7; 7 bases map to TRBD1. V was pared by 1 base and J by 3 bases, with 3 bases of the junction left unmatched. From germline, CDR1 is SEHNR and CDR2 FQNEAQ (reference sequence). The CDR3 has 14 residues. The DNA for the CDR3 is TGTGCCAGCAGCTTAGGAGCAGGGGGCTACGAGCAGTACTTC. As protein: CASSLGAGGYEQYF.